This T cell receptor (beta chain) was obtained from a study of T cells after yellow fever vaccination. Study results and limitations: In post-booster samples, most primary-vaccination clones reappeared (just under 98% CD4, roughly 89% CD8).

This clonotype appeared a few times. The target antigen is unknown. The 5'RACE template-switching step produced TCR cDNA and added a universal primer site and UMIs. One entry per CDR3 protein, called by TCRdb with MiXCR from the 5' RACE reads. The sample includes approximately 330,000 distinct CDR3 sequences, approximately 12% seen only once; the top ten take 2.5% to 4%. The clonotype was recovered from a man between 18 and 35 years old who received the YFV17D yellow fever vaccine. The sample in question was CD4+ T cells sorted from PBMCs, obtained 15 days after the yellow fever booster vaccination.

CDR3 nucleotides: TGTGCCATCAGTACCGGGACAGGGGTGTATGGCTACACCTTC. Residues: CAISTGTGVYGYTF. The rearrangement joins TRBV10-3 to TRBJ1-2, with 10 bases matching TRBD1. V was pared by 5 bases and J by 5 bases, with 5 bases of the junction left unmatched. The germline gives CDR1 ENHRY, CDR2 SYGVKD. The CDR3 totals 14 residues.